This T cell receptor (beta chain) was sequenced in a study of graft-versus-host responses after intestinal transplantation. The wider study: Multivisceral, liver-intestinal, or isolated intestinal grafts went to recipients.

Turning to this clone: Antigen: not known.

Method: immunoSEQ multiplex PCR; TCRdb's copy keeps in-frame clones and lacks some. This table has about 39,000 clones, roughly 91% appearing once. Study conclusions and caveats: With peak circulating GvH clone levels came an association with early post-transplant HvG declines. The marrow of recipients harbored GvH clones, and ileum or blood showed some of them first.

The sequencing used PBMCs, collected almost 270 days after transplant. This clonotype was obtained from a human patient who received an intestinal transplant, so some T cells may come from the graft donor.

The CDR3 DNA reads as TGTGCCACCTCCGCGACCGGGACTCTGCAAGAGACCCAGTACTTC. This encodes CATSATGTLQETQYF. This chain uses TRBV15 with TRBJ2-5; weak D call: TRBD2 (6 bases). Germline CDR1 is LNHNV and CDR2 is YYDKDF (reference sequence). CDR3 length: 15 amino acids. Trimming stripped 8 bases from V and 2 bases from J, with 18 bases between.